This is a list of T cell receptor beta chains from one sample in a study of blood T cell repertoires in COVID-19. The repertoire was sequenced with immunoSEQ multiplex PCR; TCRdb's copy has only in-frame clones and lacks some. The profile covers 70,000 or so clones, with around 90% appearing a single time and about a tenth taken by the ten largest. Material: peripheral blood. These TCRs come from a human donor in a cohort sampled during active COVID-19. Each CDR3 is given with its conserved first and last residue.

TRBJ2-7,TRBV5-6,CASSSGDYEQYF
TRBJ1-2,TRBV19,CASNRGRNYGYTF
TRBJ2-5,TRBV15,CAIQRSSGETQYF
TRBJ2-2,TRBV4-2,CASSQGSGRTTGELFF
TRBJ1-5,TRBV28,CASDRGSNQPQHF
TRBJ2-1,TRBV7-9,CASSLGVQVGDNEQFF
TRBJ2-5,TRBV2,CASRGVGLKQETQYF
TRBJ2-7,TRBV27,CASCRLAGRGNFYEQYF
TRBJ2-5,TRBV13,CASRGDTQETQYF
TRBJ2-2,TRBV7-3,CASIFHGGWNPNTGELFF
TRBJ2-1,TRBV6-5,CASSYGTLPLNEQFF
TRBJ2-2,TRBV11-2,CASSSIQSTGELFF
TRBJ1-5,TRBV9,CASSVEGWIGQPQHF
TRBJ2-3,TRBV6-2/TRBV6-3,CASSYSLAGGTDTQYF
TRBJ2-6,TRBV28,CASRLQGSLEGANVLTF
TRBJ2-1,TRBV15,CATSSGGLYEQFF
TRBJ2-7,TRBV29-1,CSVKREVNEQYF
TRBJ1-5,TRBV15,CATSRGGRGDQPQHF
TRBJ2-3,TRBV9,CASSAAGRLGTDTQYF
TRBJ2-7,TRBV6-5,CASSYGRALNEQYF
TRBJ1-1,TRBV6-5,CASSRGGTEAFF
TRBJ1-2,TRBV29-1,CSGEANYGYTF
TRBJ2-2,TRBV15,CATSRGSRGTGELFF
TRBJ2-3,TRBV5-4,CASRGAPQVEDTQYF
TRBJ2-7,TRBV5-4,CASSRGGQPSYEQYF
TRBJ2-3,TRBV30,CAWSFGGSDTQYF